The T cell receptor beta chain described here comes from a study of T cell responses to AZD1222 COVID-19 vaccine. Note on this clone: Its antigen is still unknown.

Clones were sequenced by immunoSEQ multiplex PCR, and TCRdb holds only the in-frame ones, with some missing. The repertoire has tens of thousands of clones, roughly 90% of them found once; the top ten carry around 3%. Study conclusions and caveats: Spike was spanned by vaccine-associated CD4 TCRs, which were dominant at 160-218 and 743-854. Receipt of two AZD1222 doses was followed by a rise in Spike-specific TCR breadth and depth. Only five or six individuals given AZD1222 were seropositive at baseline.

Germline V gene sequence: CDR1 MNHEY, CDR2 SVGAGI. The CDR3 runs to 13 residues. Trimming took off 7 bases at V and 6 bases at J, with 15 bases between the two ends. The receptor was isolated from an adult in good health. The rearrangement joins TRBV6-5 to TRBJ2-5; no definite D call. The sample here was peripheral blood, taken on day 0 of AZD1222 vaccination. The CDR3 loop reads CASTNVPLKTQYF. CDR3 bases: TGTGCCAGCACCAACGTGCCTCTGAAGACCCAGTACTTC.